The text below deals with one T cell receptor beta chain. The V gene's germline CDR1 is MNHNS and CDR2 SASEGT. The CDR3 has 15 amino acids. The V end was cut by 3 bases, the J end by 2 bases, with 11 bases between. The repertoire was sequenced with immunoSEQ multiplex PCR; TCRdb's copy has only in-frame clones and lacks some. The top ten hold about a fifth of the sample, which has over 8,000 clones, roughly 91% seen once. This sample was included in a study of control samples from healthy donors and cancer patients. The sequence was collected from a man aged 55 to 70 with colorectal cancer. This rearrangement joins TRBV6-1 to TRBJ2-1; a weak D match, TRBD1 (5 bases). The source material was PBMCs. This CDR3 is CASSEGLITYNEQFF. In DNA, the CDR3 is TGTGCCAGCAGTGAGGGGCTCATCACCTACAATGAGCAGTTCTTC.